Below, 27 T cell receptor beta chains from the same sample are listed, as sequenced in a study of blood T cells in healthy people across ages. It was with a sample-barcoded 5' primer and a J-beta primer mix that a second PCR of roughly 7 to 12 cycles was run. Each CDR3 protein gets one entry after TCRdb re-called the 5' RACE reads with MiXCR. The sample has over 1,300,000 distinct CDR3 sequences; 59% are singletons. The source material was blood. Every receptor here comes from a man aged 18 to 29 in good health.

The table lists this clonotype with a count of one. The chain uses TRBV11-2 and TRBJ1-1; D remains ambiguous. V lost 3 bases to trimming and J lost 1 base, with 18 bases between them. The CDR3 is 17 residues long. In germline, CDR1 is SGHAT, CDR2 FQNNGV. The CDR3 reads CASSFSGFEEGNTEAFF. Here the CDR3 DNA reads TGTGCCAGCAGCTTTTCGGGCTTTGAGGAGGGGAACACTGAAGCTTTCTTT. Drawing the rest from reference TRBV11-2 and TRBJ1-1, the complete variable domain is EAGVAQSPRYKIIEKRQSVAFWCNPISGHATLYWYQQILGQGPKLLIQFQNNGVVDDSQLPKDRFSAERLKGVDSTLKIQPAKLEDSAVYLCASSFSGFEEGNTEAFFGQGTRLTVV.

In DNA, the CDR3 is TGTGCCAGCAGCCAAGAGGAGCGGGTCCTTGCCTACGGGCAGTACTTC. Residues: CASSQEERVLAYGQYF. The chain has TRBV4-2 and TRBJ2-4; a weak D match, TRBD2 (6 bases). CDR3 length: 16 residues. Per germline, CDR1 LGHNA and CDR2 YNFKEQ. Trimming stripped 0 bases from V and 13 bases from J, with 22 bases between.

This clonotype has a handful of counts. The DNA for the CDR3 is TGTGCCAGCAGCCTAGGGCAGGCCGTCAGGCCGCCCCAGCATTTT. It specifies CASSLGQAVRPPQHF. This sequence joins TRBV7-8 and TRBJ1-5; D is undetermined. CDR3 length: 15 residues. Germline V gives CDR1 SGHVS, CDR2 FQNEAQ. V was pared by 5 bases and J by 9 bases, with 20 bases between.

This chain joins TRBV10-3 and TRBJ2-1, with D tentatively TRBD2 (6 bases). In germline, CDR1 is ENHRY, CDR2 SYGVKD. Trimming took off 2 bases at V and 6 bases at J, with 23 bases between the two ends. The CDR3 contains 18 residues. The CDR3 sequence is CAISEGGGGVSRLNEQFF. The CDR3 DNA reads as TGTGCCATCAGTGAGGGGGGAGGAGGCGTCAGCAGGCTCAATGAGCAGTTCTTC.

This chain uses TRBV6-2 or TRBV6-3 with TRBJ1-4, with no clear D. The CDR3 runs 15 residues. Deletions cut 6 bases from V and 6 bases from J, with 17 bases between. From germline, CDR1 is MNHEY and CDR2 SVGEGT. In nucleotides, the CDR3 is TGTGCCAGCAGCTGGGCCCGCTCGAGGGATGAAAAACTGTTTTTT. Amino acid sequence: CASSWARSRDEKLFF.

The V gene is TRBV20-1, the J gene TRBJ2-1; 8 bases match TRBD2. The last part of the DNA fits TRBJ2-7 better; the J call may be wrong. The CDR3 loop spans 16 amino acids. Germline V gene data show CDR1 as DFQATT and CDR2 as SNEGSKA (reference sequence). CDR3 in DNA: TGCAGTGCTCTCCGATTAGCGGGGACCTCCTACAATGAGCAGTACTTC. It encodes CSALRLAGTSYNEQYF.

The chain combines TRBV29-1 with TRBJ1-2; 8 nucleotides line up with TRBD1. The germline V gene encodes CDR1 SQVTM and CDR2 ANQGSEA. The CDR3 totals 14 residues. The J segment lost 8 bases and the V segment lost 6 bases, leaving 14 bases of the junction unmatched. The CDR3 sequence is CSVAPDRGLKGYTF. CDR3 coding DNA: TGCAGCGTCGCACCCGACAGGGGTCTGAAGGGCTACACCTTC.

This clonotype appeared a few times. The rearrangement uses TRBV4-1 and TRBJ2-4; 12 bases agree with TRBD2. Germline CDR1 MGHRA, CDR2 YSYEKL. The CDR3 consists of 18 residues. V gave up 1 base and J gave up 6 bases; unmatched junction bases: 10. Here the CDR3 reads CASSQGMASGRASNIQYF. Written as DNA, the CDR3 is TGCGCCAGCAGCCAAGGAATGGCTAGCGGGAGGGCCTCAAACATTCAGTACTTC.

This clonotype was recorded a few times. The chain has TRBV6-2 or TRBV6-3 and TRBJ2-3, with 9 bases identical to TRBD1. The V gene end was trimmed by 5 bases and the J gene end by 2 bases; junction bases not matched to a gene: 8. CDR3 length: 16 residues. From germline, CDR1 is MNHEY and CDR2 SVGEGT. As DNA, the CDR3 is TGTGCCAGCAGTAAACAGGGGGCGAGGGCCACAGATACGCAGTATTTT. It codes for CASSKQGARATDTQYF.

The genes are TRBV20-1 and TRBJ2-7; 7 bases line up with TRBD2. The ends lost 6 bases at V and 7 bases at J; junction bases unmatched: 15. Looked up from germline, CDR1 is DFQATT and CDR2 is SNEGSKA (reference sequence). The CDR3 totals 14 residues. The CDR3 here is CSAHGASGEGEQYF. The DNA for the CDR3 is TGCAGTGCCCATGGGGCTAGCGGCGAGGGTGAGCAGTACTTC.

The J gene is TRBJ2-1, the V gene TRBV20-1, with D perhaps TRBD2 (5 bases). Germline values: CDR1 DFQATT, CDR2 SNEGSKA (reference sequence). The CDR3 runs 16 residues. Trimming removed 0 bases at V and 10 bases at J, with 22 bases between. This CDR3 is CSARDLASLSSYEQFF. The CDR3 region has the DNA TGCAGTGCTAGAGATCTAGCCAGTCTAAGCTCCTACGAGCAGTTCTTC.

The V and J genes are TRBV7-9 and TRBJ2-2; no definite D call. Trimming shortened V by 2 bases and J by 3 bases, and 10 bases separated the two germline ends. Per germline, CDR1 SEHNR and CDR2 FQNEAQ (reference sequence). The length of the CDR3 is 15 residues. The CDR3 loop is CASSLRVDYTGELFF. CDR3 nucleotide sequence: TGTGCCAGCAGCTTAAGGGTAGACTACACCGGGGAGCTGTTTTTT.

The rearrangement joins TRBV6-2 or TRBV6-3 to TRBJ2-3, with TRBD1 identical over 7 bases. CDR1 and CDR2 from the germline V gene are MNHEY and SVGEGT. The CDR3 totals 14 residues. Trimming cost V 7 bases and J 3 bases; bases outside gene matches: 7. The CDR3 region has the DNA TGTGCCAGCAATAGACAGGGTGGTACAGATACGCAGTATTTT. It translates to CASNRQGGTDTQYF.

This chain joins TRBV15 and TRBJ2-5; D uncertain. The DNA end favors TRBJ2-7, so the J call may be wrong. This CDR3 is built from 15 residues. The germline V gene encodes CDR1 LNHNV and CDR2 YYDKDF (reference sequence). CDR3 bases: TGTGCCACCAGCAGAGATCTTGGAGTTGGGTACGAGCAGTACTTC. Translation gives CATSRDLGVGYEQYF.

A note on this clonotype: The junction differs from germline at one of its ends, possibly a read error. CDR3 protein: CTSSEAGGSYYGYTF. DNA of the CDR3: TGTACCAGCAGTGAAGCCGGGGGGTCCTACTATGGCTACACCTTC. The rearrangement links TRBV2 to TRBJ1-2; TRBD1 is a possible D gene (5 bases). The CDR3 totals 15 residues. Germline CDR1 and CDR2: SNHLY and FYNNEI.

The table lists this clonotype with a few counts. The gene calls are TRBV12-3 or TRBV12-4 and TRBJ2-7; D uncertain. The CDR3 consists of 14 residues. Deletions cut 6 bases from V and 6 bases from J, with 18 bases between. The chain's CDR3 is CASSPPPDPSEQYF. CDR3 in DNA: TGTGCCAGCAGCCCCCCCCCGGATCCAAGCGAGCAGTACTTC.

The V and J genes are TRBV4-1 and TRBJ2-7; 8 positions agree with TRBD1. This CDR3 region has 19 residues. The V and J ends lost 0 bases and 0 bases, in that order; junction bases with no gene match: 13. CDR1 and CDR2 from the germline V gene are MGHRA and YSYEKL. The chain's CDR3 is CASSQDSNRGAPGSYEQYF. The CDR3 bases are TGCGCCAGCAGCCAAGATTCCAACAGGGGGGCCCCTGGCTCCTACGAGCAGTACTTC.

V usage is TRBV27 and J usage is TRBJ1-2; D ambiguous. Trimming left V 6 bases short and J 8 bases short, with 7 bases between. The CDR3 is made up of 10 amino acids. Germline assignment: CDR1 MNHEY and CDR2 SMNVEV (reference sequence). The CDR3 loop is CASRSRGYTF. Written as DNA, the CDR3 is TGTGCCAGCAGAAGTCGCGGCTACACCTTC.

This clonotype was counted between two and nine times. The gene calls are TRBV12-3 or TRBV12-4 and TRBJ2-1; maybe TRBD1 (5 bases). This CDR3 contains 15 residues. The V end lost 0 bases, the J end lost 6 bases, and 12 bases lay between the germline ends. The CDR3 coding sequence is TGTGCCAGCAGTTTAGCTACAGGCGACGGCAATGAGCAGTTCTTC. It codes for CASSLATGDGNEQFF.

This clonotype has only a few counts. The rearrangement joins TRBV12-3 or TRBV12-4 to TRBJ2-1; a weak D match, TRBD2 (6 bases). The CDR3 contains 14 residues. Trimming removed 4 bases from V and 7 bases from J, with 14 bases in between. CDR3 sequence (DNA): TGTGCCAGCAGTTCCCGGCAGGGAGGAAATGAGCAGTTCTTC. Translation: CASSSRQGGNEQFF.

The chain has TRBV7-8 and TRBJ2-7, with unresolved D. The CDR3 contains 13 residues. Germline V gives CDR1 SGHVS, CDR2 FQNEAQ. Trimming took off 3 bases at V and 2 bases at J, with 8 bases between the two ends. The CDR3: CASSLVLTYEQYF. In DNA form, the CDR3 reads TGTGCCAGCAGCTTGGTACTTACCTACGAGCAGTACTTC.

This clonotype was counted a few times. The J gene is TRBJ2-1, the V gene TRBV7-2; TRBD1 agrees at 7 bases. J gave up 5 bases and V 2 bases, and 6 bases lay outside the gene matches. The CDR3 length is 15 residues. The germline V gene encodes CDR1 SGHTA and CDR2 FQGNSA. The DNA for the CDR3 is TGTGCCAGCAGCTTAACAGGACAGGCCGACAATGAGCAGTTCTTC. It encodes CASSLTGQADNEQFF.

This clonotype was picked up one time. V is TRBV20-1 and J is TRBJ2-1, with 14 nucleotides matching TRBD2. The CDR3 is 17 amino acids. The V gene's germline CDR1 is DFQATT and CDR2 SNEGSKA (reference sequence). V lost 3 bases to trimming and J lost 13 bases; unmatched junction nucleotides: 17. The CDR3 sequence is CSARIPGLAGERETQFF. The CDR3 DNA follows: TGCAGTGCTAGGATCCCGGGACTAGCGGGAGAGCGTGAGACCCAGTTCTTC.

The count of this clonotype is one. The gene calls are TRBV20-1 and TRBJ2-7; 8 bases match TRBD1. The J call may be in error: the DNA end matches TRBJ2-5 better. This CDR3 is built from 12 residues. CDR1 is DFQATT and CDR2 is SNEGSKA in the germline V gene (reference sequence). CDR3 residues: CSARADRGTQYF. The CDR3 DNA sequence: TGCAGTGCTAGAGCCGACAGGGGGACCCAGTACTTC.

V usage is TRBV6-5 and J usage is TRBJ2-5; 10 bases agree with TRBD1. The V segment lost 6 bases and the J segment 5 bases; nucleotides outside the gene matches: 12. CDR1 and CDR2 (germline): MNHEY, SVGAGI. The CDR3 totals 16 residues. The CDR3 sequence is CASRRQGALPGETQYF. CDR3 DNA sequence: TGTGCCAGCAGACGACAGGGGGCCCTTCCAGGGGAGACCCAGTACTTC.

V and J are TRBV2 and TRBJ2-7, with D perhaps matching TRBD2 (5 bases). The V gene lost 7 bases and the J gene lost 3 bases, with 13 bases spanning the gap. CDR1 and CDR2 from the germline V gene are SNHLY and FYNNEI. The CDR3 is made up of 13 amino acids. The CDR3 DNA reads TGTGCCAGCACCGAGGGCGGTTTCTACGAGCAGTACTTC. Its protein product is CASTEGGFYEQYF. The whole variable domain, remainder taken from reference TRBV2 and TRBJ2-7, is EPEVTQTPSHQVTQMGQEVILRCVPISNHLYFYWYRQILGQKVEFLVSFYNNEISEKSEIFDDQFSVERPDGSNFTLKIRSTKLEDSAMYFCASTEGGFYEQYFGPGTRLTVT.

The rearrangement joins TRBV20-1 to TRBJ2-5; D may be TRBD1 or TRBD2 (5 bases each). Germline V gene sequence: CDR1 DFQATT, CDR2 SNEGSKA (reference sequence). This CDR3 is built from 14 residues. V shed 5 bases and J shed 5 bases, with 18 bases lying between them. The CDR3: CSAAGWGIGETQYF. DNA for the CDR3: TGCAGTGCTGCCGGTTGGGGGATCGGGGAGACCCAGTACTTC.